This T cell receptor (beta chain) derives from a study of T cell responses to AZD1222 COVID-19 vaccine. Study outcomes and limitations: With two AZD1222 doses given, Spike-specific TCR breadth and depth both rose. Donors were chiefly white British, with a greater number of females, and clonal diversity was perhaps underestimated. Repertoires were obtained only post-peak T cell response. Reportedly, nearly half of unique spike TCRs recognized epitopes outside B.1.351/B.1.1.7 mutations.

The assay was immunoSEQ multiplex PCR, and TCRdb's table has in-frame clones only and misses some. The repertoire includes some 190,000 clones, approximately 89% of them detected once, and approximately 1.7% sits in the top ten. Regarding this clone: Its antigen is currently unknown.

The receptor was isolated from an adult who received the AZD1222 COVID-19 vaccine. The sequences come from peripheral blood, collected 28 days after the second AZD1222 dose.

The CDR3 here is CAWTRSPGNTIYF. The DNA for the CDR3 is TGTGCCTGGACCAGATCCCCAGGAAACACCATATATTTT. The genes are TRBV30 and TRBJ1-3; D not resolved. V lost 4 bases, J lost 4 bases, and 11 bases lay in between. Germline CDR1 reads GTSNPN; CDR2 reads SVGIG (reference sequence). This CDR3 has 13 amino acids.